The 7 T cell receptor beta chains presented below share a single source sample, sequenced in a study of CXCR3-negative and CXCR3-positive naive CD8 T cells. Overall study results and limits: Against CXCR3-negative naive cells, CXCR3-positive naive cells showed more hydrophobic TRB CDR3s.

TRB cDNA was prepared as libraries by UMI-labeled 5' RACE. TCRdb re-called the 5' RACE reads and shows each CDR3 protein once, DNA omitted. With 85,000 to 90,000 distinct CDR3 sequences in the sample, the ten largest clones hold less than 0.85%. Their antigens remain unidentified. Material for sequencing was naive CXCR3+ CD8+ T cells from blood. Subset noted: CD45RO-CCR7+CD27+CD95- naive CD8+ T cells expressing CXCR3 (TNR3+). Source of these receptors: a human donor in good health. Some clones in this sample may be carry-over from other donors' samples.

The chain recombines TRBV28 with TRBJ2-2. Germline V gene sequence: CDR1 MDHEN, CDR2 SYDVKM. CDR3 length: 12 amino acids. The CDR3 loop reads CASASSPGELFF.

This chain connects TRBV4-3 to TRBJ2-1. The CDR3 runs 17 residues. Germline assignment: CDR1 LGHNA and CDR2 YSLEER. CDR3 in amino acids: CASSQGLWGDSYNEQFF.

The rearrangement joins TRBV2 to TRBJ2-7; TCRdb picks TRBD1, but there is no DNA to check that call. Germline values: CDR1 SNHLY, CDR2 FYNNEI. The CDR3 contains 13 residues. The CDR3 sequence is CASMGGPSYEQYF.

The chain joins TRBV4-1 to TRBJ2-7; absent DNA, TCRdb's TRBD2 call cannot be checked. CDR3 size: 18 residues. CDR1 and CDR2 from the germline V gene are MGHRA and YSYEKL. The CDR3 here is CASSFVTPGTSASYEQYF.

The V and J genes are TRBV12-3 or TRBV12-4 and TRBJ2-1. The CDR3 covers 13 residues. The CDR3 is CASSPTGYNEQFF.

The rearrangement joins TRBV7-6 to TRBJ2-1; the D call of TRBD1 rests on TCRdb alone, since no DNA is present to check it. CDR3 length equals 14 residues. Germline CDR1 is SGHVS and CDR2 is FNYEAQ. CDR3 sequence reads: CASSGQGYYNEQFF. The whole variable domain, filled in from reference TRBV7-6 and TRBJ2-1, reads GAGVSQSPRYKVTKRGQDVALRCDPISGHVSLYWYRQALGQGPEFLTYFNYEAQQDKSGLPNDRFSAERPEGSISTLTIQRTEQRDSAMYRCASSGQGYYNEQFFGPGTRLTVL.

V and J are TRBV29-1 and TRBJ2-7. This CDR3 is built from 12 residues. Germline V gene data show CDR1 as SQVTM and CDR2 as ANQGSEA. The CDR3 reads CSVALGMGEQYF.